This T cell receptor (beta chain) was observed in a study of CXCR3-negative and CXCR3-positive naive CD8 T cells. Study-wide context: The total count of TRB reads reached 130 million to 150 million, and each library contributed about 1.5 +/- 0.3 million.

The CDR3 extends over 15 amino acids. Germline-derived CDR1 and CDR2 are LNHNV and YYDKDF (reference sequence). A CD45RO-CCR7+CD27+CD95- profile was what naive CD8+ T cells displayed. UMI-labeled TRB cDNA libraries were prepared by 5' RACE. TCRdb processed the 5' RACE reads again and assigns one entry to each CDR3 protein, with no DNA. There are around 60,000 distinct CDR3 sequences in the sample, with under 0.9% held by the top ten. A remark on this clonotype: What it recognizes is unknown.

Findings and caveats of the study: Comparison of naive cells showed more hydrophobic TRB CDR3s in CXCR3-positive than in CXCR3-negative naive cells.

The chain couples TRBV15 to TRBJ2-4; as DNA is missing, the TRBD1 call by TCRdb cannot be tested. The clonotype was recovered from a human donor in good health. Some clones in this sample may be carry-over from other donors' samples. Sequenced input: naive CXCR3+ CD8+ T cells from blood. Indicated subset: CD45RO-CCR7+CD27+CD95- naive CD8+ T cells expressing CXCR3 (TNR3+). The CDR3 spells CATSRQRGVENIQYF.